This T cell receptor (beta chain) stems from a study of technical replicates of blood from a handful of donors. Profiled with immunoSEQ multiplex PCR; TCRdb holds only in-frame clones, not every one. The sample yields over 60,000 clones, 89% seen once. CDR1 and CDR2 from the germline V gene are LNHDA and SQIVND (reference sequence). The V end lost 7 bases, the J end lost 5 bases, and 17 bases lay between the germline ends. There are 15 residues in the CDR3. The sequenced sample consisted of PBMCs. The chain combines TRBV19 with TRBJ1-4; TRBD1 is a possible D gene (6 bases). This clonotype was obtained from a human donor in good health. Some clones in this sample may be carry-over from other donors' samples. Here the CDR3 DNA reads TGTGCCAGTACCCGAGGGACACGGAGAAATGAAAAACTGTTTTTT. Translation: CASTRGTRRNEKLFF.